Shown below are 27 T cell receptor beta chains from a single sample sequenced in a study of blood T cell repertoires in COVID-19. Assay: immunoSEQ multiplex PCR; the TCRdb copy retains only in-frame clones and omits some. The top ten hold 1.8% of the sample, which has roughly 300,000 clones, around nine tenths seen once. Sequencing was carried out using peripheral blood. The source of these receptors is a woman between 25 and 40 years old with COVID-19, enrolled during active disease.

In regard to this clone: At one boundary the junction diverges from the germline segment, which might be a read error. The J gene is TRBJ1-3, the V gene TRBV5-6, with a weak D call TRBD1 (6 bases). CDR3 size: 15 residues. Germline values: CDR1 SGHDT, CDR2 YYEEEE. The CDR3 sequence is CASSYDRSAGNTIYF. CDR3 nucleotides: TGTGCCAGCAGCTATGACAGGTCCGCTGGTAACACCATATATTTT.

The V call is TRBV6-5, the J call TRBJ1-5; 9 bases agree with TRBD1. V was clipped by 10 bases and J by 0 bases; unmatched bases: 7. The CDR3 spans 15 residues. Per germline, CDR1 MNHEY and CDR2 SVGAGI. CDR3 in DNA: TGTGCCACCCAGACAGGGGGTTATAGCAATCAGCCCCAGCATTTT. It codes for CATQTGGYSNQPQHF.

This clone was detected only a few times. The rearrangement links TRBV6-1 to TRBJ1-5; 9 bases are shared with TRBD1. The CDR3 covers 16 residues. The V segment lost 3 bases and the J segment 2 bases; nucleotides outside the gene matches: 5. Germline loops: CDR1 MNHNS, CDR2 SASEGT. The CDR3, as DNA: TGTGCCAGCAGTGACCGACAGGGGGATGGCAATCAGCCCCAGCATTTT. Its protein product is CASSDRQGDGNQPQHF.

CDR3 region: CASSQNSDQETQYF. The CDR3 region has the DNA TGTGCCAGCAGCCAAAACTCCGACCAAGAGACCCAGTACTTC. J is TRBJ2-5 and V is TRBV3-1 (or the pseudogene TRBV3-2); D is ambiguous. From germline, CDR1 is LGHDT and CDR2 YNNKEL (reference sequence). V was shortened by 2 bases and J by 0 bases, with 7 bases between the two germline ends. The CDR3 consists of 14 residues.

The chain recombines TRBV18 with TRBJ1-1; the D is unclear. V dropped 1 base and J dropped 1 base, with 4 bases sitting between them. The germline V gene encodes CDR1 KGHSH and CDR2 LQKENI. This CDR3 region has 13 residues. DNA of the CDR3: TGTGCCAGCTCACCACGACAGAACACTGAAGCTTTCTTT. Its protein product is CASSPRQNTEAFF. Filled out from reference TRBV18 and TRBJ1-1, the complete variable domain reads NAGVMQNPRHLVRRRGQEARLRCSPMKGHSHVYWYRQLPEEGLKFMVYLQKENIIDESGMPKERFSAEFPKEGPSILRIQQVVRGDSAAYFCASSPRQNTEAFFGQGTRLTVV.

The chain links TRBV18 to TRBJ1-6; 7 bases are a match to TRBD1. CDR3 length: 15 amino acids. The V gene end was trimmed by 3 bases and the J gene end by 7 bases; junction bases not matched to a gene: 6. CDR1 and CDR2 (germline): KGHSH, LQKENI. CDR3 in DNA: TGTGCCAGCTCACCCGACAGGGACGAGAATTCACCCCTCCACTTT. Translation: CASSPDRDENSPLHF.

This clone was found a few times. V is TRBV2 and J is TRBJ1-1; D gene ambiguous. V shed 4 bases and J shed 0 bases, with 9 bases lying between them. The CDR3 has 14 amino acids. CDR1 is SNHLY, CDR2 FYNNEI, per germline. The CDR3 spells CASSGGSMNTEAFF. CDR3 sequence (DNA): TGTGCCAGCAGTGGTGGCTCCATGAACACTGAAGCTTTCTTT.

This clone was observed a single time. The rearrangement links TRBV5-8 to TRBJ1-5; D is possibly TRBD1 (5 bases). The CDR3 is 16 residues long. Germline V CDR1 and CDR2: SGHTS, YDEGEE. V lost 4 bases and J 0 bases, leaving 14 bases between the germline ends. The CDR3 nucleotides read TGTGCCAGCAGCCCCCGACAGTGGTATAGCAATCAGCCCCAGCATTTT. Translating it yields CASSPRQWYSNQPQHF.

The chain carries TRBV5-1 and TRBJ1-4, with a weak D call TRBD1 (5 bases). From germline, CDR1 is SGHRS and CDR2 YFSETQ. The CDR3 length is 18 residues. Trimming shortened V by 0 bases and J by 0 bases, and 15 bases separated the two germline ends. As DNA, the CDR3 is TGCGCCAGCAGCTTGGGCTTTGACAGCAAAGCAACTAATGAAAAACTGTTTTTT. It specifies CASSLGFDSKATNEKLFF.

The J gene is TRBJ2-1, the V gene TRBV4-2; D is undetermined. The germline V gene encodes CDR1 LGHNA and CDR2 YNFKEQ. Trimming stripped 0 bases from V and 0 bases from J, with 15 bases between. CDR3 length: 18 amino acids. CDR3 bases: TGTGCCAGCAGCCAAGATTTCCCAGCGAGGTACTCCTACAATGAGCAGTTCTTC. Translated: CASSQDFPARYSYNEQFF.

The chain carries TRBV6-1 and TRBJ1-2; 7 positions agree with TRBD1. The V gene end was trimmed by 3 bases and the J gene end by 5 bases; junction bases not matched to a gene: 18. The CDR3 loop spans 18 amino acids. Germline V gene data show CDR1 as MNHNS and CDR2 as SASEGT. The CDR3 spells CASSEGPGGSGTAYGYTF. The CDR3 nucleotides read TGTGCCAGCAGTGAGGGCCCAGGGGGAAGTGGGACAGCTTATGGCTACACCTTC.

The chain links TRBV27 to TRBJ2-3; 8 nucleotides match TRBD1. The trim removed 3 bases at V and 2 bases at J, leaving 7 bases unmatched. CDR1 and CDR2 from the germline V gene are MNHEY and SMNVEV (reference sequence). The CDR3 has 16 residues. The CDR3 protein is CASSFTPDRDTDTQYF. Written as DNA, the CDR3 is TGTGCCAGCAGTTTTACCCCGGACAGGGACACAGATACGCAGTATTTT.

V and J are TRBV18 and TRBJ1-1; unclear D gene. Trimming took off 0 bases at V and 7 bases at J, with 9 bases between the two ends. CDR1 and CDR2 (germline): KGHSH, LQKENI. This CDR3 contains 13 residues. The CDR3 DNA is TGTGCCAGCTCACCACCGTCCGGGGATGAAGCTTTCTTT. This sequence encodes CASSPPSGDEAFF.

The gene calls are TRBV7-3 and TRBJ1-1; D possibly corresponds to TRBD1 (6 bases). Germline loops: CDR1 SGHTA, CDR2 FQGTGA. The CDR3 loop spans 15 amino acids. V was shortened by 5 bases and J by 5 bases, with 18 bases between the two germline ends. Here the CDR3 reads CASSPSTGPRTEAFF. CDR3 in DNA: TGTGCCAGCAGCCCCAGTACAGGGCCGAGGACTGAAGCTTTCTTT.

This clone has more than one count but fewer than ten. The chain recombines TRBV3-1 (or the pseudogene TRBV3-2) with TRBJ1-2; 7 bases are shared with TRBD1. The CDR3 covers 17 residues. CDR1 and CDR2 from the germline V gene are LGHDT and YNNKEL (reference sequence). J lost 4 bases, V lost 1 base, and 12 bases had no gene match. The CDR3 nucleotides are TGTGCCAGCAGCCAAGTGGGACAGCCCCTCCGGAGCTATGGCTACACCTTC. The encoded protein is CASSQVGQPLRSYGYTF.

CDR3 amino acids: CASSQGWSGAGANVLTF. In nucleotides, the CDR3 is TGCGCCAGCAGCCAAGGATGGTCTGGGGCCGGGGCCAACGTCCTGACTTTC. The chain is built from TRBV4-1 and TRBJ2-6; weak D call: TRBD1 (5 bases). This CDR3 has 17 amino acids. Deletions cut 1 base from V and 4 bases from J, with 14 bases between. Germline V gene sequence: CDR1 MGHRA, CDR2 YSYEKL.

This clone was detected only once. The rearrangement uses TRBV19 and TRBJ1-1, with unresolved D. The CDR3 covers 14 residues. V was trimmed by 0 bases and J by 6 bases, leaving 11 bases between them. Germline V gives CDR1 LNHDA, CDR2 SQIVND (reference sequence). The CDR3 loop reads CASSIDLVFPEAFF. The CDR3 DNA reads TGTGCCAGTAGTATAGATTTAGTATTCCCTGAAGCTTTCTTT.

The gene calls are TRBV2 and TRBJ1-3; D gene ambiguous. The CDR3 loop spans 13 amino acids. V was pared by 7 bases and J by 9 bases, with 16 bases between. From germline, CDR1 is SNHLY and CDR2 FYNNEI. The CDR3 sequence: CASTESPVGTIYF. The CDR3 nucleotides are TGTGCCAGCACTGAGAGTCCGGTCGGCACCATATATTTT.

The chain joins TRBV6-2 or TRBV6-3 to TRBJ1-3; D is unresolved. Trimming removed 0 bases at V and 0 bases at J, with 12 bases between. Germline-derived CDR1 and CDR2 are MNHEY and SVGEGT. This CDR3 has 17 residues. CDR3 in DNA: TGTGCCAGCAGTTACTCGGGCAAGCGGTTCTCTGGAAACACCATATATTTT. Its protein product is CASSYSGKRFSGNTIYF.

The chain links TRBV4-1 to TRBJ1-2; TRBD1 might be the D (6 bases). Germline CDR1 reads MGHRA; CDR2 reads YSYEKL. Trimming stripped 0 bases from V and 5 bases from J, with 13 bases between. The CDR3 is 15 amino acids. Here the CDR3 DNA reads TGCGCCAGCAGCCAAGAGTCGGGCAGGGGTTATGGCTACACCTTC. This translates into CASSQESGRGYGYTF.

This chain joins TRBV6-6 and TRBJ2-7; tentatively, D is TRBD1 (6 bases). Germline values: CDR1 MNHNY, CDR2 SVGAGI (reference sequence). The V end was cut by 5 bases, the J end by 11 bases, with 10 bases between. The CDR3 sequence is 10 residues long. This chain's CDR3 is CASSRDTKYF. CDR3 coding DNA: TGTGCCAGCAGTCGGGACACAAAGTACTTC.

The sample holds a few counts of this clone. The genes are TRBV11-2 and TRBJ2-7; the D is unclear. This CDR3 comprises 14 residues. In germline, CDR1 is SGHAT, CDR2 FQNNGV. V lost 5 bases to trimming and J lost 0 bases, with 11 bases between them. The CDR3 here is CASSALFSSYEQYF. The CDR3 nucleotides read TGTGCCAGCAGCGCACTATTTAGCTCCTACGAGCAGTACTTC.

The CDR3 bases are TGTGCCTGGATCCCAGGGACATATGAAGCTTTCTTT. Its translation: CAWIPGTYEAFF. This chain uses TRBV30 with TRBJ1-1, with a possible D match to TRBD1 (6 bases). With 4 bases removed from V and 7 bases from J, the gap between germline ends came to 13 bases. The germline CDR1 and CDR2 sequences are GTSNPN and SVGIG (reference sequence). CDR3 length: 12 amino acids.

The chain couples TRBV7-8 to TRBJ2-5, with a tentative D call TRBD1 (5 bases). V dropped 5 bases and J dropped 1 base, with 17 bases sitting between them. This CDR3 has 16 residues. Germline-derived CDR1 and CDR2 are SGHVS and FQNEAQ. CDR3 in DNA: TGTGCCAGCAGCGACCCGTACAGGCTACGCCAAGAGACCCAGTACTTC. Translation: CASSDPYRLRQETQYF.

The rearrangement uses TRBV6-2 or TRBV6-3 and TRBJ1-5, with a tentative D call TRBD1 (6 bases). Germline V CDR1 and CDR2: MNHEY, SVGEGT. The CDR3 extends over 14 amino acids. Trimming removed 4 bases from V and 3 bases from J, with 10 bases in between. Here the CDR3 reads CASSWTVNNQPQHF. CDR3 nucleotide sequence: TGTGCCAGCAGTTGGACAGTAAACAATCAGCCCCAGCATTTT.

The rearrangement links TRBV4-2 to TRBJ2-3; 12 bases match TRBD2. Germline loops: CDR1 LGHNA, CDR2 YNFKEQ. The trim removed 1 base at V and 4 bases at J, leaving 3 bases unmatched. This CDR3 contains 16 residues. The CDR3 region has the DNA TGTGCCAGCAGCCAAGGGCTAGCGGGGGGGCCAGATACGCAGTATTTT. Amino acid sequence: CASSQGLAGGPDTQYF.

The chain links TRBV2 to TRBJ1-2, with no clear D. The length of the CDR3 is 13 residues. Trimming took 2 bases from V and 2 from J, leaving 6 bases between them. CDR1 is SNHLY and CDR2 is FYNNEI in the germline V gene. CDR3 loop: CASSETENYGYTF. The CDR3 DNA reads TGTGCCAGCAGTGAAACAGAGAACTATGGCTACACCTTC.